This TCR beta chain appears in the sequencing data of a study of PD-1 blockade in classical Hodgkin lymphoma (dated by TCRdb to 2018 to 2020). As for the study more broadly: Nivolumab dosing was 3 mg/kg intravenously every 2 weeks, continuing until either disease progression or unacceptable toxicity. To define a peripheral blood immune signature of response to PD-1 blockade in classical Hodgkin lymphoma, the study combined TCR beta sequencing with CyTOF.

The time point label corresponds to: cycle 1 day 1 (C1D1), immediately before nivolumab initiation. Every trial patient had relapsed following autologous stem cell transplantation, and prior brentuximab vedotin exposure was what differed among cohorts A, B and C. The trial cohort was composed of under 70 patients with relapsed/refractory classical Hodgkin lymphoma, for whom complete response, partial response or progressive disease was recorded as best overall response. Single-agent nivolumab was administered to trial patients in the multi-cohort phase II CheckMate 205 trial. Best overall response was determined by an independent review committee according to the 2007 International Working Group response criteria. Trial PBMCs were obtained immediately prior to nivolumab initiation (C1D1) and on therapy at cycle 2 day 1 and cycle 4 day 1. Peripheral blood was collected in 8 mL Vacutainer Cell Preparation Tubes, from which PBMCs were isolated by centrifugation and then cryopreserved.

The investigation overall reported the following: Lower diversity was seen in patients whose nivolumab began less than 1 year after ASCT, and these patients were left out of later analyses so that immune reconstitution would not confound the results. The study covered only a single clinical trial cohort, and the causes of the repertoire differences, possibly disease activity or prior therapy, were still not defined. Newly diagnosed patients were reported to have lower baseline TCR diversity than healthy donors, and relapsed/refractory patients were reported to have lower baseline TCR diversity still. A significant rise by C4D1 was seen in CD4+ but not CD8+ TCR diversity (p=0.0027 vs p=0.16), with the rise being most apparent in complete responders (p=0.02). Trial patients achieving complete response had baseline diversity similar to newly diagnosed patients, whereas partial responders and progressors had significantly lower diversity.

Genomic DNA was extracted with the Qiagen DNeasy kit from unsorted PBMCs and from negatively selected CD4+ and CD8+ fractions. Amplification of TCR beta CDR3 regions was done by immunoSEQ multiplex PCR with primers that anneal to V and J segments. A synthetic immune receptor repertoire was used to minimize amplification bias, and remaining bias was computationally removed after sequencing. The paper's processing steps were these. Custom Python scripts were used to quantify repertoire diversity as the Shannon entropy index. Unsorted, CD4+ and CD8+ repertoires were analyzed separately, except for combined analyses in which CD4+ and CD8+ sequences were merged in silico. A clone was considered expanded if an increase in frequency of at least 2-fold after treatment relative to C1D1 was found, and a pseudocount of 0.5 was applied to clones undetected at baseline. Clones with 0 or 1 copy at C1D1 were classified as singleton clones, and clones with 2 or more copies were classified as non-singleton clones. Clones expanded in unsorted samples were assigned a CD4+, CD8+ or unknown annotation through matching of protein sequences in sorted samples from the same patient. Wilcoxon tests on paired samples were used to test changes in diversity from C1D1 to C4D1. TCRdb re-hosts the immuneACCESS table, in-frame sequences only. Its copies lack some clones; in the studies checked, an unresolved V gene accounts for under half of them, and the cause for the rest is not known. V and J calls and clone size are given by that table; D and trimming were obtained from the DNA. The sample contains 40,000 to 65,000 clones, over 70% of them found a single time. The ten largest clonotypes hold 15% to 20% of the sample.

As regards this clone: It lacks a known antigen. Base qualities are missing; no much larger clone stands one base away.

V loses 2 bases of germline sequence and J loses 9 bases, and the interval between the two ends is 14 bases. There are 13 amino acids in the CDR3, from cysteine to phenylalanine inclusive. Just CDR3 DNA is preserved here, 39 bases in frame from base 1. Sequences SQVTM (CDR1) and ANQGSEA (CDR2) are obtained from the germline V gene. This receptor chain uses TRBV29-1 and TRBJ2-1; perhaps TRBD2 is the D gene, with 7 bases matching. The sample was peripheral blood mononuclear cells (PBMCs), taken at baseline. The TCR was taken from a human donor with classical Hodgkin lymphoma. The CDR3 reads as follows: CSVEKVGGAEQFF. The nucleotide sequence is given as TGCAGCGTTGAAAAGGTGGGGGGGGCTGAGCAGTTCTTC.